The 7 T cell receptor beta chains given below trace back to one sample, sequenced in a study of T cell repertoires in cytomegalovirus infection. TCRdb re-analysed the reads in MiXCR, keeping a single row per CDR3 protein. Among about half a million distinct CDR3 sequences listed, about 33% were seen once. Antigens for these TCRs are unknown. This material consisted of cultured PBMCs, taken from culture after CMV antigen stimulation. All receptors derive from a human donor in good health (CMV status not recorded). Some clones in this sample may be carry-over from other donors' samples.

The chain recombines TRBV23-1 with TRBJ2-1; TRBD2 matches 7 bases. TRBV23-1 is sorted into the ORF group, with uncertain function. Trimming removed 0 bases from V and 6 bases from J; junction bases left unmatched: 11. The CDR3 length is 17 residues. The CDR3: CASSQSGGTDTFNEQFF. In nucleotides, the CDR3 is TGCGCCAGCAGTCAATCGGGGGGGACCGATACTTTCAATGAGCAGTTCTTC.

V is TRBV7-8 and J is TRBJ1-5; D unresolved. Germline CDR1 and CDR2: SGHVS and FQNEAQ. The ends were cut back, 4 bases at V and 0 bases at J, with 10 bases in the middle. The length of the CDR3 is 15 residues. DNA for the CDR3: TGTGCCAGCAGCTGGACGCGGGCTAGCAATCAGCCCCAGCATTTT. Protein: CASSWTRASNQPQHF.

V is TRBV24-1 and J is TRBJ1-5, with D perhaps matching TRBD1 (5 bases). This CDR3 has 13 residues. V lost 5 bases to trimming and J lost 6 bases, with 10 bases between them. Germline V gene lookup returns CDR1 KGHDR and CDR2 SFDVKD. The CDR3 coding sequence is TGTGCCACCAGTGGGGAGGGACTTCAGCCCCAGCATTTT. This encodes CATSGEGLQPQHF.

The table lists this clonotype with a few counts. The rearrangement uses TRBV7-6 and TRBJ2-5; D not resolved. V was clipped by 5 bases and J by 7 bases, with 11 bases between them. The CDR3 contains 12 residues. Per germline, CDR1 SGHVS and CDR2 FNYEAQ. The CDR3 sequence is CASSRDSGTQYF. CDR3 in DNA: TGTGCCAGCAGCCGAGATTCGGGGACCCAGTACTTC.

This chain uses TRBV28 with TRBJ2-3; 7 nucleotides match TRBD2. CDR1 and CDR2 from the germline V gene are MDHEN and SYDVKM. The CDR3 is made up of 15 amino acids. V shed 5 bases and J 2 bases; nucleotides not matched to a gene: 7. The CDR3 coding sequence is TGTGCCAGCAGTCTGGGGCGGGAGAACACAGATACGCAGTATTTT. It codes for CASSLGRENTDTQYF.

The CDR3 spells CASSEEAQGEQYV. CDR3 nucleotide sequence: TGTGCCAGCAGTGAAGAGGCCCAGGGCGAGCAGTACGTC. This chain joins TRBV2 and TRBJ2-7; the D gene is possibly TRBD1 (5 bases). V was clipped by 1 base and J by 6 bases, with 10 bases between them. From germline, CDR1 is SNHLY and CDR2 FYNNEI. This CDR3 spans 13 amino acids.

This chain links TRBV12-5 with TRBJ1-3, with TRBD1 matching 9 bases. V was pared by 7 bases and J by 0 bases, with 4 bases of the junction left unmatched. This CDR3 region has 15 residues. Per germline, CDR1 LGHNT and CDR2 FRNRAP. CDR3 protein: CASALGQGSGNTIYF. The CDR3 DNA reads TGTGCTAGTGCCCTGGGACAGGGCTCTGGAAACACCATATATTTT.